The present T cell receptor (beta chain) was sequenced within a study of blood T cell repertoires in COVID-19. V shed 6 bases, J shed 5 bases, and the junction held 11 bases outside the gene matches. This CDR3 has 15 amino acids. Germline V lookup: CDR1 MDHEN, CDR2 SYDVKM. The method was immunoSEQ multiplex PCR; TCRdb's version includes in-frame clones alone and lacks a portion of them. The data show roughly 200,000 clones, approximately 86% seen once. Sequences were obtained from PBMCs or T cells enriched from blood (not recorded which). This clonotype originated in a woman in her thirties or forties with acute COVID-19. The chain employs TRBV28 and TRBJ2-7; 9 positions agree with TRBD2. This chain's CDR3 is CASRPEAGGPHEQYF. Written as DNA, the CDR3 is TGTGCCAGCAGGCCAGAGGCGGGAGGGCCCCACGAGCAGTACTTC.